This T cell receptor (beta chain) was observed in a study of early T cells in non-severe SARS-CoV-2 infection. The CDR3 runs 15 residues. The J segment lost 2 bases and the V segment lost 4 bases, leaving 7 bases of the junction unmatched. The germline V gene has CDR1 MNHNY and CDR2 SVGAGI (reference sequence). Via MiXCR, TCRdb re-called the 5' RACE reads, giving one row per CDR3 protein. The table records tens of thousands of distinct CDR3 sequences, about a tenth of them present only once. This clonotype was detected ten times or more. The V and J genes are TRBV6-6 and TRBJ2-7; 8 bases agree with TRBD1. The sequencing sample was made of whole blood. The TCR sequence derives from an adult who was a healthcare worker with PCR-confirmed SARS-CoV-2 infection or an uninfected control (not recorded which). CDR3 sequence: CASSSSDRAPYEQYF. The CDR3 bases are TGTGCCAGCAGTTCATCGGACAGGGCCCCCTACGAGCAGTACTTC.